These T cell receptor beta chains were read from a single sample in a study of T cells after posttransplantation cyclophosphamide. TCRdb keeps only in-frame clones here, not all; method: immunoSEQ multiplex PCR. The sample presents over 25,000 clones, none singletons. Material for sequencing was PBMCs. Receptor source: a woman aged 25 to 45 in good health and a related stem cell transplant donor. CDR3s include the opening cysteine and the closing phenylalanine or tryptophan. The D gene is left open where the match is weak. Size tells how often a clone was seen (once, few, many) or the class of an expanded clone, and some rows leave it out.

cdr3_length	v_call	clone_size	j_call	d_call	cdr3_aa	cdr3_nt
15	TRBV5-1	many	TRBJ1-4	NA	CASSLSRGNNEKLFF	TGCGCCAGCAGCTTGAGCCGGGGGAACAATGAAAAACTGTTTTTT
16	TRBV6-2/TRBV6-3	many	TRBJ1-6	NA	CASSYRPGAYGSPLHF	TGTGCCAGCAGTTACAGGCCAGGGGCGTACGGTTCACCCCTCCACTTT
16	TRBV5-1	few	TRBJ2-3	NA	CASSLDLATGTDTQYF	TGCGCCAGCAGCTTGGATCTAGCGACCGGCACAGATACGCAGTATTTT
15	TRBV7-8	many	TRBJ2-1	TRBD1	CASTYGQGPYNEQFF	TGTGCCAGCACATACGGACAGGGTCCCTACAATGAGCAGTTCTTC
14	TRBV19	many	TRBJ1-6	TRBD1	CASSIGTVNSPLHF	TGTGCCAGTAGTATCGGGACAGTTAATTCACCCCTCCACTTT
14	TRBV6-5	NA	TRBJ1-1	NA	CASSYWTENSEAFF	TGTGCCAGCAGTTACTGGACAGAGAATTCTGAAGCTTTCTTT
15	TRBV5-4	many	TRBJ2-1	TRBD1	CASSPGTGGGYEQFF	TGTGCCAGCAGCCCCGGGACAGGGGGAGGCTATGAGCAGTTCTTC
13	TRBV5-4	many	TRBJ2-3	NA	CASSFLGRDTQYF	TGTGCCAGCAGCTTTTTGGGCAGGGATACGCAGTATTTT
13	TRBV29-1	NA	TRBJ2-3	NA	CSGGQPPQGPQYF	TGCAGCGGGGGTCAGCCCCCTCAGGGTCCGCAGTATTTT
13	TRBV7-2	many	TRBJ2-1	TRBD1	CASSMDRNNEQFF	TGTGCCAGCAGCATGGACAGGAACAATGAGCAGTTCTTC
15	TRBV28	few	TRBJ1-2	NA	CASSLFTGRAYGYTF	TGTGCCAGCAGTTTATTCACAGGCCGAGCCTATGGCTACACCTTC
15	TRBV12-5	many	TRBJ1-1	TRBD1	CASGLPGQGNTEAFF	TGTGCTAGTGGTTTGCCAGGACAGGGGAACACTGAAGCTTTCTTT
14	TRBV5-1	many	TRBJ2-7	NA	CASSLATASYEQYF	TGCGCCAGCAGCTTGGCGACAGCCTCCTACGAGCAGTACTTC
17	TRBV7-2	few	TRBJ1-2	NA	CASSPTGGAGENYGYTF	TGTGCCAGCAGCCCAACCGGTGGTGCAGGGGAGAACTATGGCTACACCTTC
14	TRBV19	many	TRBJ2-7	NA	CASRGAGQNYEQYF	TGTGCCAGTAGAGGGGCGGGGCAGAACTACGAGCAGTACTTC
14	TRBV7-9	many	TRBJ1-4	NA	CASSLGQGSKKLFF	TGTGCCAGCAGCTTAGGCCAGGGGTCTAAAAAACTGTTTTTT
17	TRBV7-9	many	TRBJ2-3	TRBD2	CASSLASGGPSTDTQYF	TGTGCCAGCAGCTTAGCTAGCGGGGGTCCTAGCACAGATACGCAGTATTTT
17	TRBV5-1	many	TRBJ2-2	TRBD1	CASSLTGQGGGPGELFF	TGCGCCAGCAGCTTGACCGGACAGGGAGGCGGGCCCGGGGAGCTGTTTTTT
14	TRBV2	medium-sized	TRBJ2-7	TRBD1	CASRPGDRGYEQYF	TGTGCCAGCAGGCCAGGGGACAGGGGCTACGAGCAGTACTTC
16	TRBV10-3	many	TRBJ2-7	NA	CAISGPPEGGVDEQYF	TGTGCCATCAGTGGGCCGCCAGAGGGTGGTGTAGACGAGCAGTACTTC
13	TRBV6-1	many	TRBJ2-7	NA	CASSENSYYEQYF	TGTGCCAGCAGTGAAAACAGCTACTACGAGCAGTACTTC
14	TRBV6-5	many	TRBJ1-2	NA	CASSLDGVDYGYTF	TGTGCCAGCAGCCTCGACGGGGTCGACTATGGCTACACCTTC
15	TRBV12-3/TRBV12-4	few	TRBJ1-5	NA	CASSRRGQLNQPQHF	TGTGCCAGCAGCCGGCGGGGGCAGCTTAATCAGCCCCAGCATTTT
13	TRBV6-2/TRBV6-3	NA	TRBJ1-1	TRBD1	CASGDRGRAEAFF	TGTGCCAGCGGCGACAGGGGTCGCGCTGAAGCTTTCTTT
14	TRBV5-5	many	TRBJ2-2	NA	CASMERMNTGELFF	TGTGCCAGCATGGAGCGGATGAACACCGGGGAGCTGTTTTTT
15	TRBV12-3/TRBV12-4	many	TRBJ2-7	NA	CASSLSGEGSYEQYF	TGTGCCAGCAGTTTATCAGGGGAGGGCTCCTACGAGCAGTACTTC
15	TRBV6-2/TRBV6-3	few	TRBJ2-3	NA	CASTSLGGLSDTQYF	TGTGCCAGCACATCTTTGGGGGGGCTCTCAGATACGCAGTATTTT
15	TRBV2	many	TRBJ1-2	TRBD1	CASSEGTGRRYGYTF	TGTGCCAGCAGTGAGGGGACAGGGAGACGCTATGGCTACACCTTC
14	TRBV5-1	many	TRBJ2-1	TRBD2	CASSFRGGYNEQFF	TGCGCCAGCAGCTTTCGGGGGGGTTACAATGAGCAGTTCTTC
16	TRBV4-1	many	TRBJ1-3	TRBD1	CASSQQTGHSGNTIYF	TGCGCCAGCAGCCAACAGACAGGGCACTCTGGAAACACCATATATTTT
13	TRBV30	NA	TRBJ1-2	NA	CAWSLTPPGGYTF	TGTGCCTGGAGTCTAACCCCCCCGGGGGGCTACACCTTC
15	TRBV2	many	TRBJ2-1	NA	CASSGPSSPSTEQFF	TGTGCCAGCAGCGGACCTAGCTCCCCTTCGACTGAGCAGTTCTTC
16	TRBV5-1	many	TRBJ1-4	TRBD1	CASSLPTGGTNEKLFF	TGCGCCAGCAGCTTGCCAACAGGGGGCACTAATGAAAAACTGTTTTTT
13	TRBV12-3/TRBV12-4	many	TRBJ2-3	NA	CASSFRGTDTQYF	TGTGCCAGCAGTTTTAGAGGGACAGATACGCAGTATTTT
14	TRBV12-3/TRBV12-4	many	TRBJ2-1	NA	CASSFQSSYNEQFF	TGTGCCAGCAGTTTCCAGAGCTCCTACAATGAGCAGTTCTTC
15	TRBV25-1	few	TRBJ2-5	TRBD2	CASSSILAGAETQYF	TGTGCCAGCAGTTCTATACTAGCGGGGGCAGAGACCCAGTACTTC
16	TRBV27	NA	TRBJ1-2	TRBD1	CASTRSGQGRIYGYTF	TGTGCCAGCACCCGTTCGGGACAGGGTAGGATCTATGGCTACACCTTC
13	TRBV6-1	many	TRBJ1-2	TRBD1	CASTPTGFGGYTF	TGTGCCAGCACTCCGACAGGGTTTGGAGGCTACACCTTC
13	TRBV19	few	TRBJ2-5	TRBD1	CASSRQGSETQYF	TGTGCCAGTAGCAGACAGGGGTCCGAGACCCAGTACTTC
16	TRBV6-2/TRBV6-3	many	TRBJ2-1	TRBD1	CASSARQGSSYNEQFF	TGTGCCAGCAGTGCGCGACAGGGGAGCTCCTACAATGAGCAGTTCTTC
16	TRBV5-4	many	TRBJ2-7	NA	CASSHSRGQALYEQYF	TGTGCCAGCAGTCATAGCAGGGGCCAGGCGCTCTACGAGCAGTACTTC
15	TRBV19	medium-sized	TRBJ1-5	NA	CASTGRGIRNQPQHF	TGTGCCAGTACCGGGCGGGGGATTCGAAATCAGCCCCAGCATTTT
15	TRBV7-2	many	TRBJ2-1	TRBD1	CASSRNGGQGNEQFF	TGTGCCAGCAGCCGAAATGGGGGACAGGGCAATGAGCAGTTCTTC
14	TRBV29-1	few	TRBJ1-4	TRBD1	CSVEEGQGSEKLFF	TGCAGCGTTGAAGAGGGACAGGGGTCTGAAAAACTGTTTTTT
12	TRBV9	few	TRBJ1-2	NA	CASSSQGGGYTF	TGTGCCAGCAGCTCACAGGGTGGCGGCTACACCTTC
17	TRBV2	NA	TRBJ2-5	NA	CASRGTSMGARQETQYF	TGTGCCAGCAGGGGTACCTCTATGGGGGCGCGTCAGGAGACCCAGTACTTC
14	TRBV18	many	TRBJ2-7	TRBD1	CASSRGQGVYEQYF	TGTGCCAGCTCACGGGGACAGGGGGTCTACGAGCAGTACTTC
12	TRBV29-1	NA	TRBJ1-1	NA	CSTGHSNTEAFF	TGCAGCACGGGACATTCGAACACTGAAGCTTTCTTT
16	TRBV29-1	NA	TRBJ1-1	NA	CSVEGISGTSNTEAFF	TGCAGCGTTGAAGGGATTTCCGGGACATCGAACACTGAAGCTTTCTTT
14	TRBV6-6	many	TRBJ2-3	TRBD2	CAIYPGGVSDTQYF	TGTGCCATCTACCCTGGGGGGGTTTCAGATACGCAGTATTTT
15	TRBV27	few	TRBJ2-3	NA	CASSFLAGLTDTQYF	TGTGCCAGCAGTTTCCTGGCGGGGCTCACAGATACGCAGTATTTT